The 24 T cell receptor beta chains below come from one sample, sequenced in a study of blood T cell repertoires in COVID-19. TCRdb keeps only in-frame clones here, not all; method: immunoSEQ multiplex PCR. The profile shows roughly 26,000 clones, 82% of them singletons. Sequenced input: peripheral blood. The receptors shown here come from a human donor in a cohort sampled during active COVID-19.

The chain carries TRBV18 and TRBJ2-5; D is possibly TRBD1 (6 bases). The length of the CDR3 is 14 residues. Trimming removed 3 bases from V and 3 bases from J, with 11 bases in between. The V gene's germline CDR1 is KGHSH and CDR2 LQKENI. Written as DNA, the CDR3 is TGTGCCAGCTCACCTCCGGGACAAGAAGAGACCCAGTACTTC. Encoded protein: CASSPPGQEETQYF.

The rearrangement links TRBV7-8 to TRBJ2-2; D perhaps matches TRBD2 (5 bases). V was cut by 5 bases and J by 6 bases, with 16 bases left in between. Germline V lookup: CDR1 SGHVS, CDR2 FQNEAQ. The CDR3 is made up of 15 amino acids. CDR3 bases: TGTGCCAGCAGCCGAGGCGCTGCGGGTTCCGGGGAGCTGTTTTTT. Protein: CASSRGAAGSGELFF.

The chain uses TRBV20-1 and TRBJ1-2; maybe TRBD1 (5 bases). From germline, CDR1 is DFQATT and CDR2 SNEGSKA (reference sequence). CDR3 length: 15 residues. V lost 3 bases, J lost 0 bases, and 14 bases lay in between. CDR3 bases: TGCAGTGCTAGTGGGGTCGGGGGAACTAACTATGGCTACACCTTC. Protein sequence: CSASGVGGTNYGYTF.

The chain has TRBV27 and TRBJ1-2; tentatively, D is TRBD1 (5 bases). V was pared by 4 bases and J by 5 bases, with 26 bases between. CDR3 length: 18 residues. Germline V gene sequence: CDR1 MNHEY, CDR2 SMNVEV (reference sequence). Here the CDR3 reads CASSSILKGRDPLYGYTF. In nucleotides, the CDR3 is TGTGCCAGCAGTTCGATCCTGAAGGGCAGGGATCCCCTTTATGGCTACACCTTC.

This clone showed up just once. The J gene is TRBJ2-7, the V gene TRBV7-7; TRBD2 might be the D (5 bases). The CDR3 contains 13 residues. Between the trimmed V and J ends, which lost 1 base and 5 bases, there was a span of 9 bases. Germline V gene data show CDR1 as SSHAT and CDR2 as FNYEAQ (reference sequence). The CDR3 region is CASSLDGGDEQYF. CDR3 nucleotide sequence: TGTGCCAGCAGCTTAGACGGAGGTGACGAGCAGTACTTC. Supplemented by reference TRBV7-7 and TRBJ2-7, the full variable domain reads GAGVSQSPRYKVTKRGQDVTLRCDPISSHATLYWYQQALGQGPEFLTYFNYEAQPDKSGLPSDRFSAERPEGSISTLTIQRTEQRDSAMYRCASSLDGGDEQYFGPGTRLTVT.

This clone was seen once. This sequence joins TRBV12-3 or TRBV12-4 and TRBJ1-1, with D hard to call. V was shortened by 3 bases and J by 1 base, with 6 bases between the two germline ends. The CDR3 totals 13 residues. CDR3 amino acids: CASSLAGNTEAFF. DNA for the CDR3: TGTGCCAGCAGTTTGGCTGGGAACACTGAAGCTTTCTTT.

This clone was recorded once. This chain joins TRBV27 and TRBJ2-3; D gene unclear. The germline V gene has CDR1 MNHEY and CDR2 SMNVEV (reference sequence). The CDR3 is 12 amino acids. V was shortened by 6 bases and J by 0 bases, with 4 bases between the two germline ends. CDR3 DNA sequence: TGTGCCAGCAGGACTAGCACAGATACGCAGTATTTT. Amino acids: CASRTSTDTQYF.

The rearrangement joins TRBV9 to TRBJ2-5; 11 nucleotides agree with TRBD2. Germline CDR1 reads SGDLS; CDR2 reads YYNGEE. This CDR3 contains 19 residues. V lost 2 bases and J lost 0; bases outside the gene matches: 12. CDR3 amino acids: CASSVSASGGTRDQETQYF. In DNA, the CDR3 is TGTGCCAGCAGCGTCTCCGCTAGCGGGGGGACTCGGGACCAAGAGACCCAGTACTTC.

This sequence joins TRBV6-2 or TRBV6-3 and TRBJ2-7, with D maybe TRBD2 (6 bases). V lost 0 bases and J lost 3, with 18 bases in between. The V gene's germline CDR1 is MNHEY and CDR2 SVGEGT. CDR3 size: 17 residues. The CDR3 nucleotides read TGTGCCAGCAGTTACTCGGGAATGACTAGAGGGGACTACGAGCAGTACTTC. Translation gives CASSYSGMTRGDYEQYF.

V gene TRBV5-1 combines with J gene TRBJ1-3; 7 nucleotides align to TRBD1. Unmatched junction bases numbered 7, after V lost 0 bases and J lost 4 bases. This CDR3 is built from 16 residues. CDR1 SGHRS and CDR2 YFSETQ come from the germline V gene. The CDR3 region is CASSLGRDRGGNTIYF. CDR3 DNA sequence: TGCGCCAGCAGCTTGGGTCGGGACAGAGGAGGAAACACCATATATTTT.

This chain uses TRBV5-8 with TRBJ2-4; no firm D call. The germline gives CDR1 SGHTS, CDR2 YDEGEE. CDR3 length: 16 amino acids. Trimming cost V 2 bases and J 0 bases, with 12 bases left between them. The CDR3 DNA sequence: TGTGCCAGCAGCTTTATGTACAACAAAGCCAAAAACATTCAGTACTTC. It encodes CASSFMYNKAKNIQYF.

The genes are TRBV7-9 and TRBJ2-7; the D is unclear. Germline-derived CDR1 and CDR2 are SEHNR and FQNEAQ (reference sequence). The CDR3 is made up of 12 amino acids. The V gene lost 6 bases and the J gene lost 4 bases, with 10 bases spanning the gap. The CDR3 region is CASSLRDYEQYF. For the CDR3, the DNA is TGTGCCAGCAGTTTGCGAGATTACGAGCAGTACTTC.

The rearrangement links TRBV4-3 to TRBJ1-3; D perhaps matches TRBD1 (5 bases). V lost 0 bases, J lost 2 bases, and 8 bases lay in between. This CDR3 region has 15 residues. In germline, CDR1 is LGHNA, CDR2 YSLEER. CDR3 residues: CASSQDKGAGNTIYF. In nucleotides, the CDR3 is TGCGCCAGCAGCCAAGATAAAGGGGCTGGAAACACCATATATTTT.

The chain uses TRBV29-1 and TRBJ1-4; no clear D. This CDR3 has 12 amino acids. Germline-derived CDR1 and CDR2 are SQVTM and ANQGSEA. The V end lost 4 bases, the J end lost 7 bases, and 10 bases lay between the germline ends. The chain's CDR3 is CSVGAGGEKLFF. CDR3 coding DNA: TGCAGCGTTGGCGCCGGTGGTGAAAAACTGTTTTTT. The full variable domain, in which reference TRBV29-1 and TRBJ1-4 provide the parts outside the CDR3, is SAVISQKPSRDICQRGTSLTIQCQVDSQVTMMFWYRQQPGQSLTLIATANQGSEATYESGFVIDKFPISRPNLTFSTLTVSNMSPEDSSIYLCSVGAGGEKLFFGSGTQLSVL.

This chain uses TRBV11-1 with TRBJ2-7; 9 bases map to TRBD1. The germline gives CDR1 SGHAT, CDR2 FQDESV (reference sequence). Trimming removed 5 bases from V and 7 bases from J; junction bases left unmatched: 9. This CDR3 contains 14 residues. CDR3 loop: CASSQGQGPREQYF. The CDR3 coding sequence is TGTGCCAGCAGCCAAGGACAGGGGCCAAGGGAGCAGTACTTC.

The V call is TRBV18, the J call TRBJ2-2; 9 nucleotides agree with TRBD1. The CDR3 has 16 residues. V dropped 6 bases and J dropped 6; count of bases not matched to a gene: 11. Looked up from germline, CDR1 is KGHSH and CDR2 is LQKENI. The CDR3: CASSSTGGFESGELFF. The CDR3 DNA sequence: TGTGCCAGCTCGTCCACAGGGGGCTTTGAGTCCGGGGAGCTGTTTTTT.

This clone was seen more than once but under ten times. The CDR3 reads CASSIGTGGNQPQHF. CDR3 nucleotides: TGTGCCAGTAGTATAGGGACAGGGGGCAATCAGCCCCAGCATTTT. V is TRBV19 and J is TRBJ1-5; TRBD1 matches 9 bases. With 1 base clipped from V and 2 bases from J, the junction kept 0 bases outside the gene matches. There are 15 residues in the CDR3. Per germline, CDR1 LNHDA and CDR2 SQIVND (reference sequence).

This chain links TRBV27 with TRBJ2-5, with 7 bases lining up with TRBD1. The ends lost 6 bases at V and 1 base at J; junction bases unmatched: 2. The CDR3 covers 13 residues. CDR1 MNHEY and CDR2 SMNVEV come from the germline V gene (reference sequence). CDR3: CASSRQGQETQYF. The CDR3 DNA sequence: TGTGCCAGCAGCCGACAGGGCCAAGAGACCCAGTACTTC.

The V and J genes are TRBV4-1 and TRBJ1-1; 7 bases fit TRBD1. Germline V gives CDR1 MGHRA, CDR2 YSYEKL. CDR3 length: 14 residues. V was clipped by 4 bases and J by 2 bases; unmatched bases: 4. The CDR3 loop reads CASSLRTGNTEAFF. For the CDR3, the DNA is TGCGCCAGCAGCCTTCGGACAGGCAACACTGAAGCTTTCTTT.

This chain links TRBV6-4 with TRBJ2-2, with TRBD1 as a possible D gene (5 bases). Germline V gene data show CDR1 as MRHNA and CDR2 as SNTAGT. V lost 4 bases and J lost 2, with 5 bases in between. CDR3 length: 13 residues. The CDR3 sequence is CASSGTNTGELFF. Written as DNA, the CDR3 is TGTGCCAGCAGTGGGACAAACACCGGGGAGCTGTTTTTT.

By its share, this clone is medium-sized. The V call is TRBV4-1, the J call TRBJ1-1; 7 bases are a match to TRBD1. CDR3 length: 11 residues. In germline, CDR1 is MGHRA, CDR2 YSYEKL. V lost 7 bases to trimming and J lost 8 bases; unmatched junction nucleotides: 4. The DNA for the CDR3 is TGCGCCAGCACCTCACAGGGGGAAGCTTTCTTT. Translating it yields CASTSQGEAFF.

The CDR3 DNA reads as TGTGCCAGCTCAGTTACTGCTAGCGGGACGGAGACCCAGTACTTC. Protein product: CASSVTASGTETQYF. This chain connects TRBV18 to TRBJ2-5, with TRBD2 identical over 9 bases. CDR3 length equals 15 residues. The germline V gene has CDR1 KGHSH and CDR2 LQKENI. V lost 5 bases to trimming and J lost 5 bases; unmatched junction nucleotides: 9.

This clone has a handful of counts. J is TRBJ2-1 and V is TRBV14; a possible D gene is TRBD1 (5 bases). Germline CDR1 SGHDN, CDR2 FVKESK. V was trimmed by 0 bases and J by 9 bases, leaving 12 bases between them. The CDR3 is 14 amino acids. The CDR3, as DNA: TGTGCCAGCAGCCAAGATTTGCAGGGCGGTGAGCAGTTCTTC. Protein sequence: CASSQDLQGGEQFF. The variable domain in full, with the rest retrieved from reference TRBV14 and TRBJ2-1, is EAGVTQFPSHSVIEKGQTVTLRCDPISGHDNLYWYRRVMGKEIKFLLHFVKESKQDESGMPNNRFLAERTGGTYSTLKVQPAELEDSGVYFCASSQDLQGGEQFFGPGTRLTVL.

The J gene is TRBJ2-3, the V gene TRBV5-4, with 14 bases lining up with TRBD2. This CDR3 has 17 amino acids. Germline trimming cut 0 bases from V and 6 bases from J; bases unmatched to any gene: 6. CDR1 is SGHNT, CDR2 YYREEE, per germline (reference sequence). The CDR3 nucleotides are TGTGCCAGCAGCTTGGGACTAGCGGGAGGGCCATTGGATACGCAGTATTTT. It encodes CASSLGLAGGPLDTQYF.